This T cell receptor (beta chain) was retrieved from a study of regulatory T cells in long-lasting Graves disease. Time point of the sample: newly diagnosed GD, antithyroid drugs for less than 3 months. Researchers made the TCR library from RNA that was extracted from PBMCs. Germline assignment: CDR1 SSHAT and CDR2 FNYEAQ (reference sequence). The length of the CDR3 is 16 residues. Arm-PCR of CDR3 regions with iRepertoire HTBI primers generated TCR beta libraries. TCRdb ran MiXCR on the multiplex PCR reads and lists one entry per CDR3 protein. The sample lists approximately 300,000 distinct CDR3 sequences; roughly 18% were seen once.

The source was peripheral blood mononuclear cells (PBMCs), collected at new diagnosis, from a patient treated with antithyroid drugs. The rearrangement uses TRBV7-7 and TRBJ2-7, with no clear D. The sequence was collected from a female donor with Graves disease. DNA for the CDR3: TGTGCTAACAGCCCCCCGCGTAGCTCCAGCTCCTACGAGCAGTACTTC. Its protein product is CANSPPRSSSSYEQYF.